A single sample gave rise to the 8 T cell receptor beta chains below, sequenced in a study of shared clonotypes between healthy human individuals. Method: immunoSEQ multiplex PCR; TCRdb's copy keeps in-frame clones and lacks some. The sample yields about 1 million clones, about 77% seen once. The sequencing input was memory CD4+ T cells sorted from blood. The subset is: CD45RA-negative fraction. These receptors originate from a man aged 18 to 29 in good health.

The chain has TRBV7-9 and TRBJ2-7, with D unclear. The CDR3 spans 15 residues. Germline CDR1 SEHNR, CDR2 FQNEAQ (reference sequence). V gave up 1 base and J gave up 0 bases, with 10 bases separating them. In DNA, the CDR3 is TGTGCCAGCAGCTTAGAGGGCTCCCGCTCCTACGAGCAGTACTTC. It codes for CASSLEGSRSYEQYF.

This chain joins TRBV7-2 and TRBJ2-4, with 11 bases matching TRBD2. Germline values: CDR1 SGHTA, CDR2 FQGNSA. The CDR3 runs 16 residues. V dropped 4 bases and J dropped 6; count of bases not matched to a gene: 8. In DNA form, the CDR3 reads TGTGCCAGCAGCTGGCTAGCGGGGGGCGGTCCAAACATTCAGTACTTC. Amino acid sequence: CASSWLAGGGPNIQYF.

The chain recombines TRBV15 with TRBJ1-5, with no clear D. Germline assignment: CDR1 LNHNV and CDR2 YYDKDF (reference sequence). CDR3 length: 15 residues. Trimming stripped 0 bases from V and 0 bases from J, with 6 bases between. The CDR3 loop reads CATSRDGLSNQPQHF. The DNA of the CDR3 is TGTGCCACCAGCAGAGATGGACTTAGCAATCAGCCCCAGCATTTT.

This chain connects TRBV29-1 to TRBJ1-2; a weak D match, TRBD1 (5 bases). V dropped 2 bases and J dropped 8 bases, with 12 bases sitting between them. The length of the CDR3 is 12 residues. CDR1 SQVTM and CDR2 ANQGSEA come from the germline V gene. The DNA for the CDR3 is TGCAGCGTTGAACGGGGCTTAGGAGGCTACACCTTC. Protein sequence: CSVERGLGGYTF. Full variable domain (missing parts from reference TRBV29-1 and TRBJ1-2): SAVISQKPSRDICQRGTSLTIQCQVDSQVTMMFWYRQQPGQSLTLIATANQGSEATYESGFVIDKFPISRPNLTFSTLTVSNMSPEDSSIYLCSVERGLGGYTFGSGTRLTVV.

This clone was seen a handful of times. The J gene is TRBJ2-7, the V gene TRBV6-1; 9 nucleotides match TRBD1. Germline loops: CDR1 MNHNS, CDR2 SASEGT. The CDR3 covers 14 residues. The J segment lost 6 bases and the V segment lost 6 bases, leaving 9 bases of the junction unmatched. In DNA form, the CDR3 reads TGTGCCAGCAGCCGGACAGGGGCCATCGGCGAGCAGTACTTC. Translated: CASSRTGAIGEQYF.

In its sample, this clone was seen once. This chain uses TRBV5-6 with TRBJ2-5; the match to TRBD2 covers 13 bases. With V trimmed by 7 bases and J by 2 bases, 2 bases remained unmatched. The CDR3 length is 14 residues. In germline, CDR1 is SGHDT, CDR2 YYEEEE. The CDR3 nucleotides read TGTGCCAGCGAGGGACTAGCGGGACAAGAGACCCAGTACTTC. Its protein product is CASEGLAGQETQYF.

The chain has TRBV6-5 and TRBJ1-1, with a tentative D call TRBD1 (6 bases). The germline V gene encodes CDR1 MNHEY and CDR2 SVGAGI. The CDR3 consists of 15 residues. Trimming removed 0 bases at V and 4 bases at J, with 12 bases between. CDR3 loop: CASSYSKRQATEAFF. The CDR3 bases are TGTGCCAGCAGTTACTCAAAAAGACAGGCCACTGAAGCTTTCTTT.

About this clone itself: Other DNA sequences in this sample translate to the same CDR3. V is TRBV6-5 and J is TRBJ2-2; D is unclear. The CDR3 is 13 residues long. CDR1 is MNHEY and CDR2 is SVGAGI in the germline V gene. Trimming left V 4 bases short and J 6 bases short, with 9 bases between. The CDR3 loop reads CASSSTGSGELFF. CDR3 sequence (DNA): TGTGCCAGCAGTTCGACTGGCTCCGGGGAGCTGTTTTTT.